The rows below give T cell receptor beta chains drawn from one sample of a study of cytomegalovirus exposure and HLA in healthy donors. Clones were sequenced by immunoSEQ multiplex PCR, and TCRdb holds only the in-frame ones, with some missing. The sample lists tens of thousands of clones, 55% to 80% occurring once. The sample taken for sequencing was PBMCs. Receptors originate from a woman aged 45-60 years in good health and CMV-seronegative. CDR3s include the opening cysteine and the closing phenylalanine or tryptophan. Each record gives: J gene, clone size, D gene, V gene, CDR3 DNA, CDR3 protein. The D gene is left open where the match is weak. Not all rows give a size; the values are once, few, many and, for expanded clones, a class.

TRBJ2-7 NA NA TRBV7-9 TGTGCCAGCAGCTTAGCGGCGGCCTACGAGCAGTACTTC CASSLAAAYEQYF
TRBJ2-7 NA NA TRBV9 TGTGCCAGCAGCTTTCGAGACAAAGACGAGCAGTACTTC CASSFRDKDEQYF
TRBJ1-5 few TRBD1 TRBV7-9 TGTGCCAGCAGCCAGGGACAGGGGGGCAATCAGCCCCAGCATTTT CASSQGQGGNQPQHF
TRBJ1-5 NA NA TRBV4-3 TGCGCCAGCAGCCAAGAACCGGGTAGGCCCCAGCATTTT CASSQEPGRPQHF
TRBJ1-2 NA TRBD1 TRBV28 TGTGCCACCCACCGGACAGGGATAACTGGCTACACCTTC CATHRTGITGYTF
TRBJ2-7 NA TRBD2 TRBV5-6 TGTGCCAGCAGCTTGGATGCGGGAGCAGGGTACGAGCAGTACTTC CASSLDAGAGYEQYF
TRBJ2-3 NA NA TRBV6-5 TGTGCCAGCGCAGGGCGGGGAGATACGCAGTATTTT CASAGRGDTQYF
TRBJ1-1 NA TRBD1 TRBV15 TGTGCCACCAGTTGGGACAGTAGCACTGAAGCTTTCTTT CATSWDSSTEAFF
TRBJ2-1 NA TRBD2 TRBV6-5 TGTGCCAGCAGCACGACTAGCGGGAAGCAGTTCTTC CASSTTSGKQFF
TRBJ1-2 once TRBD1 TRBV11-1 TGTGCCAGCAGCCCACAGGGGAACTATGGCTACACCTTC CASSPQGNYGYTF
TRBJ2-1 NA TRBD2 TRBV4-1 TGCGCCAGCAGCCAAGAGGGGACTAGCGGTCCCTACAATGAGCAGTTCTTC CASSQEGTSGPYNEQFF
TRBJ2-7 NA TRBD1 TRBV6-5 TGTGCCAGCAGTTACAGGGGACAGGGCTTCGAGCAGTACTTC CASSYRGQGFEQYF
TRBJ2-7 NA NA TRBV28 TGTGCCAGCAATCATCCGGACGAGCAGTACTTC CASNHPDEQYF
TRBJ2-2 NA NA TRBV7-3 TGTGCCAGCAGCCCGACAGCCACCGGGGAGCTGTTTTTT CASSPTATGELFF
TRBJ2-7 few NA TRBV10-3 TGTGCCATCAGTGACACCTACGAGCAGTACTTC CAISDTYEQYF
TRBJ1-4 many TRBD1 TRBV6-6 TGTGCCAGCAGGCACCGGGACAGCTGGGAAAAACTGTTTTTT CASRHRDSWEKLFF
TRBJ2-2 few TRBD1 TRBV13 TGTGCCAGCAGCTTAATGGGACAGGGGCCCGGGGAGCTGTTTTTT CASSLMGQGPGELFF
TRBJ2-3 medium-sized TRBD2 TRBV4-3 TGCGCCAGCAGCCTTACTAGCGGCAGCACAGATACGCAGTATTTT CASSLTSGSTDTQYF
TRBJ2-1 NA TRBD2 TRBV19 TGTGCCAGTAGTAGGGGCGGGGGAGTCTACAATGAGCAGTTCTTC CASSRGGGVYNEQFF
TRBJ2-7 NA TRBD2 TRBV28 TGTGCCAGCAGGACAAGACTAGCGGAATTGGGGTACGAGCAGTACTTC CASRTRLAELGYEQYF
TRBJ2-7 few TRBD1 TRBV27 TGTGCCAGCAGTCCGGGGACAGGGGGCTACGAGCAGTACTTC CASSPGTGGYEQYF
TRBJ2-1 NA NA TRBV30 TGTGCCTCGCCCCTAGCCACCTACAATGAGCAGTTCTTC CASPLATYNEQFF
TRBJ1-5 few TRBD1 TRBV2 TGTGCCAGCGAACAGGGGGCTGGTCAGCCCCAGCATTTT CASEQGAGQPQHF
TRBJ2-1 NA TRBD1 TRBV15 TGTGCCACCAGCAGAGGTGGGGGACAGGGGCTTGTTGAGCAGTTCTTC CATSRGGGQGLVEQFF
TRBJ1-4 few NA TRBV4-3 TGCGCCAGCAGCCGGAGCCCAACTAATGAAAAACTGTTTTTT CASSRSPTNEKLFF
TRBJ2-1 NA TRBD2 TRBV2 TGTGCCACTAGGGGCGGGAGGGCCAGTGAGCAGTTCTTC CATRGGRASEQFF
TRBJ2-5 NA TRBD2 TRBV7-9 TGTGCCAGCAGCATTAACGAGCGGGAGCAAGAGACCCAGTACTTC CASSINEREQETQYF
TRBJ1-1 few NA TRBV18 TGTGCCAGCTCCGCGGCGTTGGGCACTGAAGCTTTCTTT CASSAALGTEAFF
TRBJ1-1 NA TRBD1 TRBV4-1 TGCGCCAGCAGCCACGTGGTGGGGACAGCGAACACTGAAGCTTTCTTT CASSHVVGTANTEAFF
TRBJ1-5 many NA TRBV10-3 TGTGCCATCAGTGCGAGTCCCGAACAGCCCCAGCATTTT CAISASPEQPQHF
TRBJ1-5 NA TRBD1 TRBV28 TGTGCCAGCAGGGGACAGGGGAGGGGCAATCAGCCCCAGCATTTT CASRGQGRGNQPQHF
TRBJ2-1 few TRBD2 TRBV5-1 TGCGCCAGCAGCTGGGGGACTAGGTATAATGAGCAGTTCTTC CASSWGTRYNEQFF
TRBJ2-3 NA TRBD1 TRBV5-4 TGTGCCAGCAGGGACAGGGCTAGGACAGATACGCAGTATTTT CASRDRARTDTQYF
TRBJ1-5 NA TRBD1 TRBV28 TGTGCCAGCAGTCCTGGACAGGGAGATCAGCCCCAGCATTTT CASSPGQGDQPQHF
TRBJ2-7 NA NA TRBV7-2 TGTGCCAGCAGCTTACTAGCAGCACACGAGCAGTACTTC CASSLLAAHEQYF
TRBJ1-2 NA TRBD1 TRBV19 TGTGCCAGTAGTATTGGACAGGGCTATGGCTACACCTTC CASSIGQGYGYTF
TRBJ1-1 few NA TRBV5-6 TGTGCCAGCAGCTTGGTTGGGAGGGCTTTCTTT CASSLVGRAFF
TRBJ2-7 NA NA TRBV5-1 TGCGCCAGCAGCTTGTGGAGCCCCTCTCAGGGCGGCTACGAGCAGTACTTC CASSLWSPSQGGYEQYF
TRBJ1-1 NA TRBD1 TRBV2 TGTGCCAGCAGCGGGGACAGAGAGACTGAAGCTTTCTTT CASSGDRETEAFF
TRBJ2-7 NA TRBD2 TRBV19 TGTGCCAGTAGTATGAAGCTACCGTCTAGCGGCTTCTCCTACGAGCAGTACTTC CASSMKLPSSGFSYEQYF
TRBJ1-5 NA NA TRBV5-1 TGCGCCAGCAGCCAGGATGGCAATCAGCCCCAGCATTTT CASSQDGNQPQHF
TRBJ2-5 few TRBD2 TRBV11-2 TGTGCCAGCACCTTGATAGCGGGGCAAGAGACCCAGTACTTC CASTLIAGQETQYF
TRBJ2-7 NA NA TRBV30 TGTGCCTGGAGTGTATACTACGAGCAGTACTTC CAWSVYYEQYF
TRBJ1-1 NA TRBD1 TRBV28 TGTGCCAGCAGTCAAAACTATGGGACAGCAAAAGCTTTCTTT CASSQNYGTAKAFF
TRBJ1-5 NA NA TRBV27 TGTGCCAGCCGTGACAGGCCCTATAGCAATCAGCCCCAGCATTTT CASRDRPYSNQPQHF
TRBJ2-1 NA NA TRBV6-4 TGTGCCAGCAGCTCAGGGGGAGCGGGTTACAATGAGCAGTTCTTC CASSSGGAGYNEQFF
TRBJ1-3 NA NA TRBV19 TGTGCCAGTAGTAACGGGGTCCGCTCTGGAAACACCATATATTTT CASSNGVRSGNTIYF
TRBJ2-5 few NA TRBV5-5 TGTGCCAGCAGCCCCCGGCCCGGAGGTATCGGAGAGACCCAGTACTTC CASSPRPGGIGETQYF
TRBJ1-1 NA NA TRBV29-1 TGCAGCGGTGCCCAACAGGTGAACACTGAAGCTTTCTTT CSGAQQVNTEAFF
TRBJ2-2 few NA TRBV2 TGTGCCAGCAGGGAGAGCGGGGAGCTGTTTTTT CASRESGELFF
TRBJ1-3 NA TRBD1 TRBV7-2 TGTGCCAGCAGCTTAGGGACAGGAGGAAACACCATATATTTT CASSLGTGGNTIYF
TRBJ2-7 NA NA TRBV12-5 TGTGCTAGTGGCCCCAACGGCGGCTTCTACGAGCAGTACTTC CASGPNGGFYEQYF
TRBJ2-7 NA TRBD2 TRBV28 TGTGCCAGCAGTCCCCCACGGGGTAGCGGGAATTCCTACGAGCAGTACTTC CASSPPRGSGNSYEQYF
TRBJ2-1 NA NA TRBV6-5 TGTGCCAGCAGTTACGCGCTCGGGCAGTTCTTC CASSYALGQFF
TRBJ1-2 NA NA TRBV6-5 TGTGCCAGCAGTTACTCGAGTTTAACAGTTCTTGGTGGCTACACCTTC CASSYSSLTVLGGYTF
TRBJ1-2 NA TRBD1 TRBV28 TGTGCCAGCAGCGGACAGGGACGCGGCTACACCTTC CASSGQGRGYTF
TRBJ2-7 few TRBD1 TRBV28 TGTGCCAGCAGGCCTAACCAGGGGGCTGCCTACGAGCAGTACTTC CASRPNQGAAYEQYF
TRBJ2-7 once NA TRBV30 TGTGCCTGGAGTGGGACTTGGACAGCATCCTACGAGCAGTACTTC CAWSGTWTASYEQYF
TRBJ2-7 few TRBD2 TRBV9 TGTGCCAGCAGCGTAGGACTAGCGGGAGAGTACGAGCAGTACTTC CASSVGLAGEYEQYF
TRBJ2-5 NA NA TRBV20-1 TGCAGTGCTCGACAGGCCCTGGAGCAGTACTTC CSARQALEQYF